This T cell receptor beta chain originates from a study of metastatic and nonmetastatic thyroid tumors. For the study at large: Patients with malignant and benign thyroid disease provided blood and tumor or nodule tissue, whose repertoires were compared. Study-level results: Reports indicated that malignant thyroid tumors showed significantly higher TCR beta diversity than benign nodules did, in blood and tumor.

The germline V gene encodes CDR1 KGHSH and CDR2 LQKENI. This CDR3 is built from 13 residues. The V end was cut by 2 bases, the J end by 4 bases, with 8 bases between. This clone has ten or more counts. The target antigen is unknown. Thyroid surgery was preceded by no treatment in any patient. How the authors handled the data: A classifier for distant metastasis in papillary thyroid cancer was constructed using CDR3 differences observed across clinicopathological groups. TCRdb re-processed the PCR reads through MiXCR. The V and J calls reflect TCRdb's pipeline rather than the authors' work. Of tens of thousands of clones in the sample, roughly a quarter were seen once.

The clonotype comes from a male donor with papillary thyroid cancer or a benign thyroid nodule (not recorded which). Some clones in this sample may be carry-over from other donors' samples. The chain combines TRBV18 with TRBJ1-1, with a tentative D call TRBD1 (5 bases). Sequencing was carried out using tumor tissue. The CDR3 reads CASSPEGTTEAFF. In DNA form, the CDR3 reads TGTGCCAGCTCACCAGAAGGGACCACTGAAGCTTTCTTT.